This T cell receptor (beta chain) was captured by sequencing in a study of blood T cell repertoires in COVID-19. Study details: T cells, B-cell-depleted T cells, or PBMCs supplied cDNA or gDNA.

This clone was detected once. Trimming took off 2 bases at V and 7 bases at J, with 18 bases between the two ends. CDR3 length equals 15 residues. The V gene's germline CDR1 is SGHDT and CDR2 YYEEEE. The method was immunoSEQ multiplex PCR; TCRdb's version includes in-frame clones alone and lacks a portion of them. The repertoire holds 50,000 or so clones, with 90% as singletons. The receptor was isolated from an elderly woman with acute or convalescent COVID-19. Sequencing used peripheral blood. The V and J genes are TRBV5-6 and TRBJ1-1; D is unresolved. This chain's CDR3 is CASSLTQTPNFEAFF. In DNA, the CDR3 is TGTGCCAGCAGCTTAACTCAGACTCCGAACTTTGAAGCTTTCTTT.